This T cell receptor beta chain emerged from a study of shared clonotypes between healthy human individuals (dated by TCRdb to the early 2020s). Looking at the study overall: The cohort comprised two women and a few men aged 18 to 49 years. Per donor, three plates each were used for CD4 naive and CD4 memory, two for CD8 naive, and one for CD8 memory. Blood TCR repertoires of four to six healthy adults were deeply sequenced to estimate repertoire size and the extent of clonotype sharing between individuals. To increase sequencing depth and limit assay-specific biases, different laboratories used diverse techniques to prepare libraries and sequence TCR repertoires. Leukapheresis yielded between about 0.85 and 10 billion PBMCs per donor. What the study reported, not specific to this receptor: Naive subsets generally had larger estimated clonotype richness than memory subsets did. Even with the large sequencing depth, rarefaction of the sorted-subset datasets indicated that sequencing was incomplete. Sampling was restricted to blood, and TCR repertoires in tissue are likely to differ from TCR repertoires in blood. Across several donors, around 5% of naive CD4, over 3% of naive CD8, under 2.5% of memory CD4, and under 0.45% of memory CD8 clonotypes were shared. Based on pairwise subsampling, the degree of clonotype sharing among donors was expected to be affected by sequencing depth. Clonotypes shared by all four sorted-subset donors showed higher generation probabilities than non-shared clonotypes. The small number of donors limited the genetic and exposure-history diversity represented.

Notes on this clone: There is no known antigen for this receptor. No base-level quality is on record; no much larger clone is a single base apart. The sample contains more than one DNA sequence encoding this CDR3.

Trimming accounts for 1 base at V and 5 bases at J, while the number of junction bases matched to no gene is 3. CDR1 and CDR2, looked up from the germline V gene, are SGHRS and YFSETQ. Counted from cysteine to phenylalanine, this CDR3 has 14 amino acids. Only CDR3 DNA is held: 42 bases, read in frame from base 1. Using the deep immunoSEQ assay, multiplex PCR amplified TCR CDR3 regions from genomic DNA. Genomic DNA extracted from each cell subset was distributed evenly over all wells of several immunoSEQ 96-well plates, and each plate served as one replicate. Each replicate PCR for sorted subsets received about 210 ng genomic DNA, equal to about 30,000 T cell genomes. Purified libraries were measured with a Qubit 3.0 fluorometer, size-checked on a Bioanalyzer 2100, and measured again with the KAPA Library Quantification kit. Every immunoSEQ 96-well plate was sequenced on a dedicated single-read 150-cycle Illumina NextSeq 550 flow cell. Per the source publication's procedure: Because the immunoSEQ output included only junctional sequences and no quality scores, the filtering could not be the same as the filtering used for full-length reads. To assign V/J genes and CDR3, sequences were annotated using PyIR, a Python wrapper for IgBLAST v1.9, with IMGT germline references. Any read was removed if the V/J assignment was weak (E-value above 1e-6), the CDR3 was missing, or the read contained stop codons, out-of-frame junctions, or ambiguous translated residues. A V3J clonotype was defined by an identical inferred V gene, J gene, and CDR3 amino acid sequence. Percentage overlap between repertoires was calculated by dividing the number of shared unique clonotypes by the size of the smaller repertoire. Richness of each repertoire was evaluated using RTK rarefaction, the Chao1 estimator, and Recon v2.1 estimates of unobserved clonotypes. Generation probabilities for all TCRbeta clonotypes obtained by the gDNA method from a few donors were computed using OLGA. TCRdb stores this immuneACCESS table with in-frame sequences only. Part of the clones is absent; in the studies checked, under half of the shortfall reflects unresolved V genes, and no reason is known for the rest. V and J calls and clone size are those listed in that table; D and trimming were worked out from the DNA. In all, the sample holds about 1.1 million clones, and roughly 80% of those were seen once. The leading ten clones occupy 0.89% of the sample.

The donors were healthy, HIV-negative adults with no recently reported acute infections or vaccinations. Every donor was a Caucasian adult living in Nashville, Tennessee, USA. CD4+ T cells were enriched by magnetic negative selection; naive cells were then positively selected on CD45RA, and the negative fraction formed the memory subset. After blood collection by leukapheresis, PBMCs were isolated using Ficoll-Histopaque density gradient centrifugation and then cryopreserved in the vapor phase of liquid nitrogen. Purity and quantity of every magnetically sorted T cell population were checked by analytical flow cytometry. Each sorted fraction had its genomic DNA isolated and then quantified by UV absorbance on a Nanodrop 2000c.

The rearrangement combines TRBV5-1 with TRBJ1-1, with TRBD1 matching 9 junction bases. Material: memory CD4+ T cells from PBMCs. The sample's cell subset or site label is to be understood as: CD45RA-negative fraction. The source of this sequence is a man between 18 and 29 years old in good health. Some clones in this sample may be carry-over from other donors' samples. At the DNA level, the sequence is TGCGCCAGCAGCTTGCCGGGACAGGGTACTGAAGCTTTCTTT. Its coded protein is CASSLPGQGTEAFF. With the portions outside the CDR3 filled from the reference TRBV5-1 and TRBJ1-1 genes, the complete variable region becomes KAGVTQTPRYLIKTRGQQVTLSCSPISGHRSVSWYQQTPGQGLQFLFEYFSETQRNKGNFPGRFSGRQFSNSRSEMNVSTLELGDSALYLCASSLPGQGTEAFFGQGTRLTVV.